This T cell receptor (beta chain) came from a study of shared clonotypes between healthy human individuals (dated by TCRdb to 2020 to 2022). Describing the broader study: The cohort comprised a couple of women and a few men aged 18 to 49 years. The study deeply sequenced blood TCR repertoires of several healthy adults to estimate repertoire size and the extent of clonotype sharing between individuals. Different laboratories and diverse techniques were used to prepare libraries and sequence TCR repertoires, to increase sequencing depth and limit assay-specific biases. Each donor's leukapheresis produced roughly between roughly 0.85 and 9.5 billion PBMCs. Beyond this particular receptor, the publication reports: Because the study included only a small number of donors, the genetic and exposure-history diversity represented was limited. Sampling was restricted to blood, and TCR repertoires in tissue are likely to differ from TCR repertoires in blood. Pairwise subsampling led to the expectation that sequencing depth would affect the degree of clonotype sharing among donors.

Trimming at the junction amounts to 2 bases on V and 2 bases on J, and the germline ends lie 10 bases apart. Taken from the germline V gene, the CDR1 and CDR2 loops are SGHTA and FQGTGA. From its cysteine to its phenylalanine, the CDR3 spans 14 amino acids. Only CDR3 DNA is held: 42 bases, read in frame from base 1. Using the deep immunoSEQ assay, TCR CDR3 regions were amplified from genomic DNA by multiplex PCR. Genomic DNA extracted from each cell subset was distributed evenly over all wells of several immunoSEQ 96-well plates, and each plate served as one replicate. For unsorted PBMC, about 0.3 ug genomic DNA, equal to 32,000 or so T cell genomes, was loaded into each replicate PCR. Ten immunoSEQ deep assay plates were used to sequence unsorted PBMC genomic DNA. Purified libraries were measured with a Qubit 3.0 fluorometer, size-checked on a Bioanalyzer 2100, and measured again with the KAPA Library Quantification kit. A separate single-read 150-cycle Illumina NextSeq 550 flow cell was used to sequence each immunoSEQ 96-well plate. In the original analysis: The immunoSEQ output contained only junctional sequences without quality scores, so filtering could not match that applied to full-length reads. Sequences were annotated with PyIR, a Python wrapper for IgBLAST v1.9, and V/J genes and CDR3 were assigned using IMGT germline references. Reads were removed for weak V/J assignments (E-value above 1e-6), missing CDR3, stop codons, out-of-frame junctions, or ambiguous translated residues. V3J clonotypes were defined as sequences sharing the same inferred V gene, J gene, and CDR3 amino acid sequence. Percentage overlap between repertoires was calculated by dividing the number of shared unique clonotypes by the size of the smaller repertoire. RTK rarefaction, the Chao1 estimator, and Recon v2.1 estimates of unobserved clonotypes were used to assess repertoire richness. The clones in this table, taken by TCRdb from immuneACCESS, are in-frame only. Not every clone is retained; where verified, under half of the shortfall comes from an unresolved V gene, and the cause of the rest is unknown. Clone size and the V and J calls come from that table; the DNA yielded D and trimming. The sample table shows about 520,000 clones, and around 73% are seen once. The top ten constitute 9.5% to 15% of the sample.

In regard to this clone: Its antigen specificity is not known. No much larger clone is present one base from it, and per-base qualities are unavailable.

The donors were healthy, HIV-negative adults with no recently reported acute infections or vaccinations. Every donor was a Caucasian adult residing in Nashville, Tennessee, USA. For unsorted samples, tens of millions of PBMCs were counted, and genomic DNA was extracted using the QIAamp DNA Blood Mini kit. Blood was collected by leukapheresis, and PBMCs were isolated by Ficoll-Histopaque density gradient centrifugation and then cryopreserved in liquid nitrogen vapor phase. The receptor was derived from a woman in her thirties or forties in good health. Some clones in this sample may be carry-over from other donors' samples. The V and J genes are TRBV7-3 and TRBJ2-7; confidence is insufficient to name the D gene. The specimen sequenced was PBMCs. The CDR3 reads CASSLLRVAYEQYF. The DNA reads as follows: TGTGCCAGCAGCTTACTCCGGGTCGCCTACGAGCAGTACTTC.